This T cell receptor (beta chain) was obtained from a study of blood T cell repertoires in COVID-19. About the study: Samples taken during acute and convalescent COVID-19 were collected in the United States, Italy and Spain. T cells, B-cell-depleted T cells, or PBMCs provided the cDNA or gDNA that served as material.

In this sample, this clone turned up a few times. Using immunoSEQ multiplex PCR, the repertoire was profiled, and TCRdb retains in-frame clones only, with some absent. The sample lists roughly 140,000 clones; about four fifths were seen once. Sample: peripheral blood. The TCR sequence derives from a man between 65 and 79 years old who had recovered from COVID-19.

This CDR3 reads CASSHTGQGRQPQHF. CDR3 sequence (DNA): TGCGCCAGCAGCCACACGGGACAGGGAAGACAGCCCCAGCATTTT. V usage is TRBV4-1 and J usage is TRBJ1-5, with 9 nucleotides matching TRBD1. V gave up 3 bases and J gave up 7 bases; unmatched junction bases: 7. Germline V gene lookup returns CDR1 MGHRA and CDR2 YSYEKL. There are 15 residues in the CDR3.